This paragraph covers one T cell receptor (beta chain) sequence. The target antigen is unknown. Since all of the isolated RNA was reverse transcribed, expressed TCRB transcripts were what got sequenced. The table came from immunoSEQ multiplex PCR; TCRdb's copy has only in-frame clones and leaves some out. The data hold 300,000 to 450,000 clones, with roughly an eighth observed a single time. These data are taken from a study of beta chain features in type 1 diabetes. Study results and caveats: Among patients with Type 1 diabetes, TCRB CDR3s were moderately but significantly shorter in every one of the four CD4+ subsets.

The receptor's source is a woman aged 18-30 years with type 1 diabetes. Specimen: naive CD4+ T cells from blood.

The CDR3 bases are TGCAGCGTTTCCCTGAGCACAGATACGCAGTATTTT. Translation gives CSVSLSTDTQYF. This chain uses TRBV29-1 with TRBJ2-3; D is ambiguous. Between the trimmed V and J ends, which lost 5 bases and 0 bases, there was a span of 6 bases. The CDR3 covers 12 residues. Per the germline V gene, CDR1 is SQVTM and CDR2 is ANQGSEA.